These 27 T cell receptor beta chains came from one sample sequenced in a study of neurological immune-mediated disorders. TCRdb reprocessed the 5' RACE reads via MiXCR and lists one record per CDR3 protein. The sample contains 95,000 to 150,000 distinct CDR3 sequences, roughly 3.2% of which appear only once. Sequencing was performed on PBMCs. These receptors came from a young woman with multiple sclerosis.

This clonotype was seen at least ten times. The chain couples TRBV5-1 to TRBJ2-2, with 9 positions matching TRBD1. The V gene's germline CDR1 is SGHRS and CDR2 YFSETQ. The CDR3 extends over 15 amino acids. J was trimmed by 5 bases and V by 4 bases; bases with no gene match: 6. CDR3: CASSTGQGLTGELFF. CDR3 bases: TGCGCCAGCAGCACGGGACAGGGCCTAACCGGGGAGCTGTTTTTT.

This clonotype has a count of ten or more. The rearrangement joins TRBV10-2 to TRBJ2-1, with 9 bases aligning to TRBD2. The CDR3 has 14 amino acids. Unmatched junction bases numbered 4, after V lost 6 bases and J lost 4 bases. The germline gives CDR1 WSHSY, CDR2 SAAADI. The chain's CDR3 is CASSLAGQYNEQFF. CDR3 sequence (DNA): TGCGCCAGCAGCCTAGCGGGACAATACAATGAGCAGTTCTTC.

The table lists this clonotype with many counts. This sequence joins TRBV12-3 or TRBV12-4 and TRBJ2-1, with D perhaps given as TRBD1 or TRBD2 (5 bases each). This CDR3 contains 17 residues. Trimming stripped 5 bases from V and 3 bases from J, with 20 bases between. This CDR3 is CASSLSASRDVYNEQFF. The DNA for the CDR3 is TGTGCCAGCAGTCTCTCCGCATCCCGGGACGTCTACAATGAGCAGTTCTTC.

Many counts were recorded for this clonotype. The rearrangement links TRBV20-1 to TRBJ2-1; TRBD2 matches 10 bases. Trimming removed 8 bases from V and 5 bases from J; junction bases left unmatched: 9. The CDR3 loop spans 14 amino acids. From germline, CDR1 is DFQATT and CDR2 SNEGSKA (reference sequence). This CDR3 reads CSPLAGVFNNEQFF. The CDR3 nucleotides are TGCAGTCCCCTAGCGGGAGTATTTAACAATGAGCAGTTCTTC.

The rearrangement uses TRBV20-1 and TRBJ2-3; tentative D call: TRBD2 (7 bases). V was cut by 5 bases and J by 1 base, with 16 bases left in between. This CDR3 contains 15 residues. CDR1 is DFQATT, CDR2 SNEGSKA, per germline (reference sequence). CDR3 DNA: TGCAGTGCTCCTGCGGGGGCGTTCGGCACAGATACGCAGTATTTT. Translation: CSAPAGAFGTDTQYF.

This clonotype was seen many times. The chain uses TRBV12-3 or TRBV12-4 and TRBJ2-5, with D unresolved. This CDR3 is built from 13 residues. V shed 3 bases and J shed 4 bases, with 9 bases lying between them. The CDR3 sequence: CASSFRVRETQYF. The CDR3 region has the DNA TGTGCCAGCAGTTTCCGGGTTCGAGAGACCCAGTACTTC.

This clonotype was seen at least ten times. The genes are TRBV7-2 and TRBJ2-7, with 8 nucleotides matching TRBD2. Germline V gene lookup returns CDR1 SGHTA and CDR2 FQGNSA. J was trimmed by 3 bases and V by 5 bases; bases with no gene match: 9. The CDR3 is made up of 15 amino acids. CDR3 protein: CASSPRGGANYEQYF. DNA for the CDR3: TGTGCCAGCAGCCCTCGGGGGGGCGCCAACTACGAGCAGTACTTC.

This clonotype has ten or more counts. CDR3 loop: CASSYSRNTGELFF. CDR3 in DNA: TGTGCCAGCAGTTACTCCAGAAACACCGGGGAGCTGTTTTTT. V gene TRBV6-5 combines with J gene TRBJ2-2; the D is unclear. The CDR3 sequence is 14 residues long. Germline loops: CDR1 MNHEY, CDR2 SVGAGI. The ends were cut back, 0 bases at V and 2 bases at J, with 4 bases in the middle.

This clonotype was picked up many times. The chain combines TRBV7-2 with TRBJ1-2, with D possibly TRBD1 on 5 matching bases. Germline V lookup: CDR1 SGHTA, CDR2 FQGNSA. The CDR3 covers 13 residues. The ends were cut back, 3 bases at V and 9 bases at J, with 14 bases in the middle. CDR3 sequence: CASSLAGYWSYTF. In DNA, the CDR3 is TGTGCCAGCAGCTTGGCAGGGTATTGGAGCTACACCTTC.

This clonotype was recorded at least ten times. For the CDR3, the DNA is TGCAGCGTTGGACAGTCCTCCTACGAGCAGTACTTC. It is translated as CSVGQSSYEQYF. V is TRBV29-1 and J is TRBJ2-7, with D possibly being TRBD1 (5 bases). V was clipped by 4 bases and J by 0 bases, with 7 bases between them. CDR1 and CDR2 (germline): SQVTM, ANQGSEA. The CDR3 covers 12 residues.

In its sample, this clonotype was seen many times. This chain links TRBV25-1 with TRBJ2-1, with 7 bases matching TRBD2. The CDR3 totals 17 residues. Germline values: CDR1 MGHDK, CDR2 SYGVNS. Losses at the gene ends were 4 bases for V and 2 bases for J; bases not matched to a gene: 11. In nucleotides, the CDR3 is TGTGCCAGCAGTGCCTTAAAGGCTAGCGGAACCTACAATGAGCAGTTCTTC. Amino acid sequence: CASSALKASGTYNEQFF. The whole variable domain, remainder taken from reference TRBV25-1 and TRBJ2-1, is EADIYQTPRYLVIGTGKKITLECSQTMGHDKMYWYQQDPGMELHLIHYSYGVNSTEKGDLSSESTVSRIRTEHFPLTLESARPSHTSQYLCASSALKASGTYNEQFFGPGTRLTVL.

This clonotype has ten or more counts. The chain links TRBV12-3 or TRBV12-4 to TRBJ2-1; D call uncertain. V was clipped by 3 bases and J by 4 bases, with 4 bases between them. This CDR3 contains 12 residues. CDR3 in amino acids: CASSFPYNEQFF. DNA for the CDR3: TGTGCCAGCAGTTTCCCGTACAATGAGCAGTTCTTC.

This clonotype came up many times. V usage is TRBV6-6 and J usage is TRBJ1-4, with D hard to call. V dropped 0 bases and J dropped 7 bases, with 18 bases sitting between them. Per the germline V gene, CDR1 is MNHNY and CDR2 is SVGAGI (reference sequence). CDR3 length: 17 residues. CDR3 sequence (DNA): TGTGCCAGCAGTTACTCGGCGGGGAGTTCGAGCGGTGAAAAACTGTTTTTT. Residues: CASSYSAGSSSGEKLFF.

This clonotype appeared a few times. V gene TRBV20-1 combines with J gene TRBJ2-3; a possible D gene is TRBD2 (6 bases). The V end was cut by 6 bases, the J end by 0 bases, with 16 bases between. The CDR3 sequence is 15 residues long. Germline CDR1 DFQATT, CDR2 SNEGSKA (reference sequence). CDR3 region: CSALGGAGSTDTQYF. The CDR3 DNA reads TGCAGTGCCCTCGGGGGAGCAGGGAGCACAGATACGCAGTATTTT.

This clonotype was observed many times. The CDR3 DNA reads as TGCGCCAGCAGCACCAGCGGGGGCTACCGGAACACTGAAGCTTTCTTT. This sequence encodes CASSTSGGYRNTEAFF. The rearrangement uses TRBV5-1 and TRBJ1-1; possible D gene TRBD1, 6 bases. This CDR3 region has 16 residues. V lost 4 bases and J lost 1, with 17 bases in between. Germline CDR1 is SGHRS and CDR2 is YFSETQ.

This clonotype was observed at least ten times. The genes are TRBV12-3 or TRBV12-4 and TRBJ1-5; D not resolved. The CDR3 is made up of 16 amino acids. V lost 5 bases and J lost 3, with 17 bases in between. The CDR3: CASSPGDSGINQPQHF. As DNA, the CDR3 is TGTGCCAGCAGTCCCGGTGATTCGGGGATCAATCAGCCCCAGCATTTT.

This clonotype showed up just once. A much more abundant neighbour one base away suggests this may be a read error. This chain joins TRBV29-1 and TRBJ1-1; possibly TRBD1 for D (6 bases). The germline CDR1 and CDR2 sequences are SQVTM and ANQGSEA. Trimming pared 6 bases from V and 1 base from J, leaving 18 bases between. The CDR3 length is 15 residues. This chain's CDR3 is CSVFDMGARNTEAFF. The CDR3, as DNA: TGCAGCGTGTTCGACATGGGGGCACGGAACACTGAAGCTTTCTTT. Looking up the rest from reference TRBV29-1 and TRBJ1-1 gives the full variable domain: SAVISQKPSRDICQRGTSLTIQCQVDSQVTMMFWYRQQPGQSLTLIATANQGSEATYESGFVIDKFPISRPNLTFSTLTVSNMSPEDSSIYLCSVFDMGARNTEAFFGQGTRLTVV.

This clonotype was detected many times. The CDR3 sequence: CASSVDFFSGNTIYF. For the CDR3, the DNA is TGTGCCAGCAGCGTAGACTTCTTCTCTGGAAACACCATATATTTT. The chain recombines TRBV9 with TRBJ1-3; no firm D call. Trimming cost V 0 bases and J 0 bases, with 7 bases left between them. The germline gives CDR1 SGDLS, CDR2 YYNGEE. This CDR3 region has 15 residues.

The chain uses TRBV7-2 and TRBJ2-4; no firm D call. The length of the CDR3 is 12 residues. Trimming took 3 bases from V and 8 from J, leaving 8 bases between them. In germline, CDR1 is SGHTA, CDR2 FQGNSA. CDR3 residues: CASSFDSDIQYF. As DNA, the CDR3 is TGTGCCAGCAGCTTCGATTCGGACATTCAGTACTTC.

This clonotype was recorded at least ten times. This CDR3 is CSARGGTEQFF. CDR3 bases: TGCAGTGCTAGAGGCGGGACTGAGCAGTTCTTC. The chain uses TRBV20-1 and TRBJ2-1, with a tentative D call TRBD2 (6 bases). The CDR3 length is 11 residues. The germline CDR1 and CDR2 sequences are DFQATT and SNEGSKA (reference sequence). Trimming removed 1 base from V and 9 bases from J, with 7 bases in between.

This clonotype was counted ten times or more. The chain uses TRBV7-2 and TRBJ2-4; possibly TRBD1 or TRBD2 for D (6 bases each). The CDR3 has 15 residues. V lost 4 bases and J 9 bases, leaving 19 bases between the germline ends. Germline loops: CDR1 SGHTA, CDR2 FQGNSA. The CDR3 DNA sequence: TGTGCCAGCAGCTCCTACTTAGGGGGGACAACCATTCAGTACTTC. Translation: CASSSYLGGTTIQYF.

In its sample, this clonotype was seen many times. The junction shows a germline mismatch at one end, possibly a read error. This chain joins TRBV19 and TRBJ2-7; 8 bases map to TRBD1. Germline V gives CDR1 LNHDA, CDR2 SQIVND (reference sequence). This CDR3 comprises 11 residues. CDR3 DNA sequence: TGTGCCAGTAGTCAGGGGACAGGTTCTCACTTC. Protein product: CASSQGTGSHF.

This clonotype was detected ten times or more. This chain links TRBV20-1 with TRBJ2-3, with TRBD2 identical over 7 bases. Germline-derived CDR1 and CDR2 are DFQATT and SNEGSKA (reference sequence). This CDR3 spans 15 amino acids. The ends lost 0 bases at V and 5 bases at J; junction bases unmatched: 8. CDR3 sequence (DNA): TGCAGTGCTAGAGATGGGGCGGGGGTTGAAGATACGCAGTATTTT. It encodes CSARDGAGVEDTQYF.

In its sample, this clonotype was seen many times. The chain combines TRBV7-9 with TRBJ1-1, with no clear D. Trimming stripped 6 bases from V and 2 bases from J, with 7 bases between. CDR1 and CDR2 from the germline V gene are SEHNR and FQNEAQ (reference sequence). The CDR3 sequence is 12 residues long. CDR3 nucleotides: TGTGCCAGCAGACTGGATAACACTGAAGCTTTCTTT. This sequence encodes CASRLDNTEAFF.

This clonotype showed up just a few times. The genes are TRBV6-2 or TRBV6-3 and TRBJ2-7; perhaps TRBD2 as D (5 bases). The ends were cut back, 8 bases at V and 3 bases at J, with 11 bases in the middle. There are 12 residues in the CDR3. Germline CDR1 reads MNHEY; CDR2 reads SVGEGT. CDR3 DNA sequence: TGTGCCAGCGGGAGAGGGTTCTACGAGCAGTACTTC. As protein: CASGRGFYEQYF.

The sample holds many counts of this clonotype. The rearrangement joins TRBV12-3 or TRBV12-4 to TRBJ2-1; D is possibly TRBD2 (6 bases). The CDR3 totals 12 residues. The V end was cut by 6 bases, the J end by 4 bases, with 7 bases between. The CDR3 spells CASRGTYNEQFF. The CDR3 region has the DNA TGTGCCAGCAGGGGGACTTACAATGAGCAGTTCTTC.

This clonotype was detected ten times or more. This rearrangement joins TRBV12-3 or TRBV12-4 to TRBJ2-3; a weak D match, TRBD1 (6 bases). The length of the CDR3 is 16 residues. V was cut by 5 bases and J by 2 bases, with 17 bases left in between. The CDR3 loop is CASSLQGWGPTDTQYF. The DNA of the CDR3 is TGTGCCAGCAGTCTACAGGGATGGGGACCCACAGATACGCAGTATTTT.